This T cell receptor (beta chain) was profiled in a study of OX40 agonist ivuxolimab in advanced cancers. General notes on the study: Ivuxolimab was an agonistic, fully human IgG2 monoclonal antibody directed against OX40 (CD134), a costimulatory receptor. Intravenous ivuxolimab was administered to patients every 2 weeks at six dose levels: 0.01, 0.1, 0.3, 1.5, 3 and 10 mg/kg. Of the approximately 50 dose-escalation patients, hepatocellular carcinoma was present in approximately 20, melanoma in roughly 15, renal cell carcinoma in 9 and head and neck cancer in 9. The dose-escalation cohort was 82.7% male with a mean age of 60 years, ranging from roughly 23 to 79. Patients were allowed to have had prior anti-PD-1, anti-PD-L1 or anti-CTLA-4 therapy, and approximately 39% of the dose-escalation patients had been treated with checkpoint inhibitors. Partial responses occurred in three dose-escalation patients: two with cutaneous melanoma and one with hepatocellular carcinoma. Peripheral TCRbeta sequencing was intended to test whether TCR sequence diversity was altered and clonal T-cell expansion was caused by ivuxolimab. The paper describes the monotherapy dose-escalation part (N of about 47 patients) of the phase I trial of ivuxolimab. General study outcomes and caveats: In partial responders in the 0.1-3.0 mg/kg groups, normalized peripheral clonal expansion was found to be among the lowest, especially among CD8+ T cells. Low levels of normalized T-cell clonal expansion were also seen in some patients who did not respond. Clonal expansion of both CD4+ and CD8+ blood T cells was observed from baseline to week 6 at doses 0.1 to 3.0 mg/kg. After ivuxolimab, expanded clones were on average more numerous among CD8+ T cells than among CD4+ T cells. Antigen specificity was not determined for the clonally expanded peripheral T cells.

Genomic DNA was extracted from sorted cells for sequencing of the TCRbeta CDR3 region. TCRbeta CDR3 regions were sequenced using the immunoSEQ Assay. What TCRdb holds here is the immuneACCESS table cut down to in-frame rearrangements. Part of the clones is not present; checked against another copy, under half of the missing clones reflect an unresolved V gene, and the others are unexplained. This sample holds tens of thousands of clones; roughly 84% were observed only once. Around 0.78% of the sample is taken by the ten largest. Trimming costs V 4 bases and J 6 bases, and their ends lie 13 bases apart. The CDR3 goes from the cysteine to the phenylalanine over 13 residues. Solely the CDR3 DNA is kept, with 39 bases framed from the first base. CDR1 and CDR2 (WNHNN, SYGVQD) derive from the germline V gene (reference sequence). The trial excluded patients who had a history of autoimmune disease or were on systemic immunosuppression. Peripheral blood for TCR sequencing was collected from all dose cohorts at baseline, on cycle 4 day 1, and on cycle 7 day 1. The samples were taken from a phase I, first-in-human, multicenter, open-label dose-escalation trial of ivuxolimab. Adults with locally advanced or metastatic melanoma, renal cell carcinoma, hepatocellular carcinoma or head and neck squamous cell carcinoma were enrolled in the trial. Before TCR sequencing, CD4+ and CD8+ T cells were separately sorted from peripheral blood.

A remark on this clone: The antigen this receptor binds is unknown. No much larger clonotype is one base removed from it; base qualities were not supplied.

The origin of this receptor is an adult with an advanced solid tumor such as melanoma, head and neck, liver or kidney cancer. The sample consisted of CD4+ or CD8+ T cells sorted from blood, taken in a trial of the OX40 agonist ivuxolimab. The sequence is built from TRBV10-1 and TRBJ2-7, with the D assignment possibly TRBD1 or TRBD2, given 5 matching bases for each. The CDR3 sequence is CASSGGRSSEQYF. The nucleotide sequence is given as TGCGCCAGCAGTGGGGGGAGATCGAGCGAGCAGTACTTC.